The next 9 T cell receptor beta chains were all read from a single sample in a study of T cell responses to AZD1222 COVID-19 vaccine. TCRdb keeps only in-frame clones here, not all; method: immunoSEQ multiplex PCR. The table shows 98,000 or so clones, with over 80% occurring only once. This sample comprised peripheral blood, obtained on day 0 of AZD1222 vaccination. These receptor sequences come from an adult in good health.

The chain couples TRBV6-6 to TRBJ1-1; no definite D call. Trimming removed 10 bases at V and 1 base at J, with 10 bases between. The CDR3 is made up of 12 amino acids. Germline V gene sequence: CDR1 MNHNY, CDR2 SVGAGI (reference sequence). CDR3 region: CANGEGNTEAFF. The DNA of the CDR3 is TGTGCCAACGGGGAGGGGAACACTGAAGCTTTCTTT.

V gene TRBV27 combines with J gene TRBJ2-7; no firm D call. The germline V and J ends were trimmed by 5 bases and 2 bases, with 16 bases remaining between them. The CDR3 totals 15 residues. Germline CDR1 and CDR2: MNHEY and SMNVEV (reference sequence). CDR3 amino acids: CASSPRWGSAYEQYF. The DNA of the CDR3 is TGTGCCAGCAGTCCGAGGTGGGGAAGCGCCTACGAGCAGTACTTC.

This rearrangement joins TRBV4-3 to TRBJ2-7, with D possibly being TRBD1 or TRBD2 (5 bases each). This CDR3 comprises 15 residues. V lost 4 bases to trimming and J lost 6 bases, with 19 bases between them. From germline, CDR1 is LGHNA and CDR2 YSLEER. CDR3 nucleotides: TGCGCCAGCAGCCGAATTACTGGGCCTGGGGGCGAGCAGTACTTC. Translation gives CASSRITGPGGEQYF.

This chain connects TRBV3-1 (or the pseudogene TRBV3-2) to TRBJ2-1; D unresolved. Deletions cut 4 bases from V and 0 bases from J, with 19 bases between. The CDR3 loop spans 18 amino acids. Germline V CDR1 and CDR2: LGHDT, YNNKEL (reference sequence). The CDR3 bases are TGTGCCAGCAGCCCGCAGATCCCTAGGCCGAACTCCTACAATGAGCAGTTCTTC. Translation gives CASSPQIPRPNSYNEQFF.

This chain uses TRBV5-5 with TRBJ2-7; 10 bases align to TRBD1. Germline V gene lookup returns CDR1 SGHKS and CDR2 YYEKEE (reference sequence). V dropped 4 bases and J dropped 4; count of bases not matched to a gene: 2. CDR3 length equals 13 residues. Here the CDR3 DNA reads TGTGCCAGCAGCGGGGACAGGGGATACGAGCAGTACTTC. It codes for CASSGDRGYEQYF.

The chain has TRBV25-1 and TRBJ2-7; TRBD2 might be the D (5 bases). CDR3 length: 15 residues. V lost 1 base, J lost 2 bases, and 12 bases lay in between. Per germline, CDR1 MGHDK and CDR2 SYGVNS. DNA of the CDR3: TGTGCCAGCAGTGAATCGGGAAGGGCGGCCTACGAGCAGTACTTC. This codes for CASSESGRAAYEQYF.

The chain joins TRBV5-1 to TRBJ1-3, with D perhaps TRBD1 (6 bases). In germline, CDR1 is SGHRS, CDR2 YFSETQ. V lost 2 bases and J 0 bases, leaving 15 bases between the germline ends. The CDR3 runs 17 residues. The CDR3 loop is CASSFEGGRSSGNTIYF. As DNA, the CDR3 is TGCGCCAGCAGCTTCGAGGGGGGCAGGAGCTCTGGAAACACCATATATTTT. The variable domain in full, with the rest retrieved from reference TRBV5-1 and TRBJ1-3, is KAGVTQTPRYLIKTRGQQVTLSCSPISGHRSVSWYQQTPGQGLQFLFEYFSETQRNKGNFPGRFSGRQFSNSRSEMNVSTLELGDSALYLCASSFEGGRSSGNTIYFGEGSWLTVV.

The chain combines TRBV28 with TRBJ1-6; D possibly corresponds to TRBD1 (6 bases). This CDR3 contains 14 residues. The V and J ends lost 4 bases and 5 bases respectively, with 9 bases between them. Germline V gene data show CDR1 as MDHEN and CDR2 as SYDVKM. The CDR3 spells CASSSSGDNSPLHF. DNA of the CDR3: TGTGCCAGCAGTTCCTCAGGGGATAATTCACCCCTCCACTTT.

This chain uses TRBV18 with TRBJ2-4; TRBD1 agrees at 10 bases. Germline V gives CDR1 KGHSH, CDR2 LQKENI. V trimming: 3 bases; J trimming: 8 bases; junction bases outside the gene matches: 4. CDR3 length: 14 residues. CDR3 nucleotides: TGTGCCAGCTCACCGGGACAGGGGAATGACATTCAGTACTTC. It translates to CASSPGQGNDIQYF.